This T cell receptor (beta chain) was recorded in a study of metastatic and nonmetastatic thyroid tumors. Across the whole study: Patients with malignant and benign thyroid disease provided blood and tumor or nodule tissue, whose repertoires were compared.

Study-wide results and limits: TCR beta diversity was reportedly significantly higher in malignant thyroid tumors than benign nodules, in blood and tumor.

No patient had received any treatment before thyroid surgery. CDR1 and CDR2 from the germline V gene are MNHEY and SMNVEV (reference sequence). The CDR3 is made up of 15 amino acids. V dropped 5 bases and J dropped 2; count of bases not matched to a gene: 7. This clone was counted a few times. Its target is unknown. Authors' analysis steps: What underpinned the distant-metastasis classifier for papillary thyroid cancer was the set of CDR3 differences across clinicopathological groups. Using MiXCR, TCRdb re-called clones from the PCR reads. The V and J calls shown here were made by TCRdb, not taken from the authors' results. The data hold tens of thousands of clones, with about 4% observed a single time.

Source material: blood. V usage is TRBV27 and J usage is TRBJ2-7; 9 positions match TRBD1. The receptor comes from a female donor with papillary thyroid cancer or a benign thyroid nodule (not recorded which). Some clones in this sample may be carry-over from other donors' samples. Here the CDR3 DNA reads TGTGCCAGCAGTACCCGGACAGGGGCAACCTACGAGCAGTACTTC. Residues: CASSTRTGATYEQYF.